This T cell receptor beta chain was obtained from a study of blood T cell repertoires in COVID-19 (dated by TCRdb to 2020 to 2021). Broadly, across the study: Samples from collaborators originated in the United States, Italy and Spain and spanned both the acute and convalescent phases of COVID-19. Where available, HLA class I and class II types were taken from metadata supplied by the sample provider and were not determined by assay-based typing. The material from the prospective study consisted of cDNA or gDNA derived from T cells, B-cell-depleted T cells, or PBMCs. The repertoires were made available in a free public database intended to serve as a resource for research on the immune response to SARS-CoV-2. Nearly every sample came with metadata listing a de-identified subject ID, COVID-19 status, age in years and sex. Subjects who had been exposed to COVID-19, were actively infected with it, or had recovered from it provided the deeply sampled blood TCRbeta repertoires that made up the dataset. The samples were drawn from the first 160 participants of the ongoing ImmuneRACE study and from 950 to 1,500 subjects provided by 6 global collaborators. Beyond this particular receptor, the publication reports: The quantity of clinical and demographic metadata differed by source and by participant and was supplied without curation.

Each collaborating institution followed its own protocols to collect whole blood in K2EDTA tubes. Collaborator samples were shipped for TCRbeta analysis as frozen whole blood, isolated PBMCs, or DNA extracted from either sample type. The junction carries 11 bases between V and J, which are trimmed by 6 bases and 8 bases respectively. Spanning cysteine to phenylalanine, the CDR3 consists of 12 amino acids. CDR3 DNA is the only sequence kept; it has 36 bases, read in frame from the first base. The immunoSEQ Assay, a bias-controlled multiplex PCR, was used to amplify TCRbeta CDR3 regions from genomic DNA. The authors' pipeline ran thus. Within the assay, amplification of reference gene primers was used to estimate how many nucleated cells each sample contained. Sequence reads were collapsed and filtered to measure the absolute abundance of every unique TCRbeta CDR3 rearrangement. For each sample, productive Simpson clonality was calculated as the square root of Simpson's diversity index across productive rearrangements. TCRdb's version of the immuneACCESS table is confined to in-frame rearrangements and falls short of the full clone set. An unresolved V gene accounts for under half of the shortfall where checked; the remainder is of unknown origin. V, J and clone size are taken as reported in that table, and D and trimming were inferred from the DNA itself. This sample holds about 150,000 clones; approximately 86% were observed only once. The ten most abundant clones make up 0.9% to 0.95% of the sample.

Worth noting for this clone: No antigen is known for it. No base quality values were provided; no much bigger clone lies one nucleotide off.

The chain is encoded by TRBV12-3 or TRBV12-4 joined to TRBJ2-1; the D gene is possibly TRBD1, with 6 bases matching. This clonotype was sampled from a woman in her forties or fifties with acute or convalescent COVID-19. The sample consisted of peripheral blood. The sequence in DNA is TGTGCCAGCAGCGGACAGAGTCATGAGCAGTTCTTC. Its protein reads: CASSGQSHEQFF.